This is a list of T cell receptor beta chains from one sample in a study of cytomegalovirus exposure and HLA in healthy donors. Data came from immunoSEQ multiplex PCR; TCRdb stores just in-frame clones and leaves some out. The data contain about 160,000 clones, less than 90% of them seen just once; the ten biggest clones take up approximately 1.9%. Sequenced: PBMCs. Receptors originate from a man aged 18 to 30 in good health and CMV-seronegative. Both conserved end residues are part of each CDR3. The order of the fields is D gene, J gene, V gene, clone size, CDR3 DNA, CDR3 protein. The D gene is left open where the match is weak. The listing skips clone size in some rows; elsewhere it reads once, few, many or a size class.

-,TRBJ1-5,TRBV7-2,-,TGTGCCAGCAGCCTCGGGTTCTATAGCAATCAGCCCCAGCATTTT,CASSLGFYSNQPQHF
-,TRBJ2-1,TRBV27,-,TGTGCCAGCAGCCGCCCGCTAGGTAGCTCCTACAATGAGCAGTTCTTC,CASSRPLGSSYNEQFF
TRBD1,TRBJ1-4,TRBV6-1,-,TGTGCCAGCAGCCAAGCGACAGGGGGGACTGAAAAACTGTTTTTT,CASSQATGGTEKLFF
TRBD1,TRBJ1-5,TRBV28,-,TGTGCCAGCAGTCCCCGGGACAGAGATCAGCCCCAGCATTTT,CASSPRDRDQPQHF
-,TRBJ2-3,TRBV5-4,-,TGTGCCAGCACACCCTCGGTCGCCCGAGGCACAGATACGCAGTATTTT,CASTPSVARGTDTQYF
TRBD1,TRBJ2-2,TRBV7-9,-,TGTGCCAGCAGTTCTACCACAGGGGTAACTCCCGGGGAGCTGTTTTTT,CASSSTTGVTPGELFF
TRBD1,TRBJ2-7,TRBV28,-,TGTGCCAGCAGTTTTGGCCACGGGACAGGTCCCTACGAGCAGTACTTC,CASSFGHGTGPYEQYF
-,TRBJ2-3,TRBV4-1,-,TGCGCCAGCAGCGCCCCGGGGAAGAACACAGATACGCAGTATTTT,CASSAPGKNTDTQYF
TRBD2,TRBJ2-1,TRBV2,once,TGTGCCAGGGGGGATCAGCGGGAGAGCAATGAGCAGTTCTTC,CARGDQRESNEQFF
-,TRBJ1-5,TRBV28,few,TGTGCCAGCAGCAATAGCAATCAGCCCCAGCATTTT,CASSNSNQPQHF
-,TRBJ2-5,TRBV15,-,TGTGCCACCTCGCGCGCGGGTGGGTACCAAGAGACCCAGTACTTC,CATSRAGGYQETQYF
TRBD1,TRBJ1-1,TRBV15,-,TGTGCCACCAGCAAGGGGACAGGGGGCATCACTGAAGCTTTCTTT,CATSKGTGGITEAFF
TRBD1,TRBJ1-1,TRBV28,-,TGTGCCAGCAGTTTACGACAGGGAGGAACTGAAGCTTTCTTT,CASSLRQGGTEAFF
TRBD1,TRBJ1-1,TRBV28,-,TGTGCCAGCAGTCCCGGGACAGCGAACACTGAAGCTTTCTTT,CASSPGTANTEAFF
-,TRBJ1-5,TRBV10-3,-,TGTGCCATCAGTGAGTCGAGGCAGTTTAGCAATCAGCCCCAGCATTTT,CAISESRQFSNQPQHF
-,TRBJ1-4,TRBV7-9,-,TGTGCCAGCAGCCCGAGGCTGGTCCTTGGGGAAAAACTGTTTTTT,CASSPRLVLGEKLFF
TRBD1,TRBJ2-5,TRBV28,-,TGTGCCAGCAGTTTAGGGACAGTGGTAGGGGAGACCCAGTACTTC,CASSLGTVVGETQYF